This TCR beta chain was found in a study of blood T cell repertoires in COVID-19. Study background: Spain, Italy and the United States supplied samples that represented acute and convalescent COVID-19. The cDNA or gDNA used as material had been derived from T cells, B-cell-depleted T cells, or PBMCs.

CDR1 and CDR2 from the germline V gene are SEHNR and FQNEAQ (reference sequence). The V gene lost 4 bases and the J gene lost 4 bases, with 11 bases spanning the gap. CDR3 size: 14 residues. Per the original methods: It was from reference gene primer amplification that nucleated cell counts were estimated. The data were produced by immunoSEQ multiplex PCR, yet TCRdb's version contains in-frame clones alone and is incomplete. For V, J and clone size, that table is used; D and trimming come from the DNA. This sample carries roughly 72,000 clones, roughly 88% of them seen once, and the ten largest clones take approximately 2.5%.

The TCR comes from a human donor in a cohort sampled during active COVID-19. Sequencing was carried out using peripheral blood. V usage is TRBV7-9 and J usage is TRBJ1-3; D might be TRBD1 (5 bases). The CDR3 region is CASSSTALGNTIYF. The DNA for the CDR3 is TGTGCCAGCAGCTCGACAGCGCTGGGAAACACCATATATTTT.